This note documents a single T cell receptor beta chain sequence. Clones were sequenced by immunoSEQ multiplex PCR, and TCRdb holds only the in-frame ones, with some missing. Among roughly 36,000 clones listed, approximately 80% were seen once. This record comes from a study of blood T cell repertoires in COVID-19. The TCR was taken from a human donor in a cohort sampled during active COVID-19. Sample: peripheral blood.

The CDR3 loop reads CASSFGQGVGTGELFF. For the CDR3, the DNA is TGTGCCAGCAGCTTTGGACAGGGGGTTGGCACCGGGGAGCTGTTTTTT. The V gene is TRBV7-9, the J gene TRBJ2-2, with 10 bases aligning to TRBD1. This CDR3 contains 16 residues. The junction had 5 bases not matched to a gene; V was cut back by 3 bases and J by 4 bases. CDR1 and CDR2 (germline): SEHNR, FQNEAQ (reference sequence).